Listed here is a single TCR beta chain. What it recognizes is unknown. TCRdb re-called the reads through MiXCR, storing one row per CDR3 protein. The table includes under 450,000 distinct CDR3 sequences, about a third detected once. The CDR3 spans 14 residues. V was pared by 8 bases and J by 3 bases, with 14 bases between. The data originate from a study of T cell repertoires in cytomegalovirus infection. Source: cultured PBMCs, taken from culture after CMV antigen stimulation. The TCR originated in a human donor in good health (CMV status not recorded). Some clones in this sample may be carry-over from other donors' samples. V is TRBV12-3 or TRBV12-4 and J is TRBJ1-5, with D possibly matching TRBD1 (5 bases). The CDR3 protein is CASAVGEPNQPQHF. The DNA of the CDR3 is TGTGCCAGCGCCGTAGGGGAACCCAATCAGCCCCAGCATTTT.